This T cell receptor (beta chain) was recorded in a study of CD8 T cells in Susac syndrome. Turning to the study itself: When their blood was taken, patients with Susac syndrome were therapy-naive, taking corticosteroids, or taking intravenous immunoglobulin alone.

Reverse transcription of roughly 0.45 to 1 ug RNA was carried out with random hexamers. The method of amplification for TCR beta CDR3 was immunoSEQ multiplex PCR, covering 54 Vbeta and 13 Jbeta. TCRdb re-analysed the immunoSEQ multiplex PCR reads in MiXCR, keeping a single row per CDR3 protein. The sample shows about 150,000 distinct CDR3 sequences, about 94% of them seen only once. TEMRA cells were enriched by FACS, while CD8+ and CD4+ T cells were obtained through a negative isolation that was performed magnetically. This CDR3 has 18 amino acids. Germline loops: CDR1 SEHNR, CDR2 FQNEAQ (reference sequence). The J segment lost 3 bases and the V segment lost 11 bases, leaving 23 bases of the junction unmatched.

Sequences were obtained from CD4+ T cells from PBMCs. The TCR sequence derives from a human donor with Susac syndrome. The rearrangement joins TRBV7-9 to TRBJ2-5, with 8 bases matching TRBD2. This CDR3 is CAGAPGARAGAGKETQYF. Here the CDR3 DNA reads TGTGCCGGTGCACCAGGGGCGAGAGCGGGAGCTGGAAAAGAGACCCAGTACTTC. Combining the CDR3 with reference TRBV7-9 and TRBJ2-5 gives the whole variable domain DTGVSQNPRHKITKRGQNVTFRCDPISEHNRLYWYRQTLGQGPEFLTYFQNEAQLEKSRLLSDRFSAERPKGSFSTLEIQRTEQGDSAMYLCAGAPGARAGAGKETQYFGPGTRLLVL.